Here is one T cell receptor beta chain with its context. Its antigen is unknown. The sample originates from a study of cytomegalovirus exposure and HLA in healthy donors. This PCR relied on a set of 60 Vbeta primers and 13 Jbeta primers. In the study's own analysis: Unique TCR beta chains totaled some 88 million in a later count, with roughly 10 million of them shared. The repertoire was sequenced with immunoSEQ multiplex PCR; TCRdb's copy has only in-frame clones and lacks some. V and J calls and clone size come straight from that table; D and trimming were deduced from the DNA. Altogether approximately 180,000 clones are present, 75% to 85% being singletons, with the ten largest covering 1.6%. Germline V gene lookup returns CDR1 SGHRS and CDR2 YFSETQ. The CDR3 contains 15 residues. Trimming removed 3 bases from V and 5 bases from J, with 14 bases in between. The study, taken as a whole, reports: A later analysis showed TCR association rates differing by HLA locus, peaking at DRB1 and lowest at HLA-C. In a later analysis, several top co-occurrence clusters appeared linked to parvovirus B19, influenza, CMV and Epstein-Barr virus. Later on, an analysis tied under 20,000 TCR beta sequences to HLA alleles at 0.05 false discovery rate.

Sequenced material: PBMCs. The chain joins TRBV5-1 to TRBJ2-2; D gene ambiguous. This clonotype originated in a woman aged 45-65 years in good health and CMV-seronegative. The CDR3 spells CASSSFDKTTGELFF. The CDR3 nucleotides read TGCGCCAGCAGCTCCTTTGACAAAACTACCGGGGAGCTGTTTTTT. Using reference TRBV5-1 and TRBJ2-2 for the parts outside the CDR3, the full variable domain is KAGVTQTPRYLIKTRGQQVTLSCSPISGHRSVSWYQQTPGQGLQFLFEYFSETQRNKGNFPGRFSGRQFSNSRSEMNVSTLELGDSALYLCASSSFDKTTGELFFGEGSRLTVL.